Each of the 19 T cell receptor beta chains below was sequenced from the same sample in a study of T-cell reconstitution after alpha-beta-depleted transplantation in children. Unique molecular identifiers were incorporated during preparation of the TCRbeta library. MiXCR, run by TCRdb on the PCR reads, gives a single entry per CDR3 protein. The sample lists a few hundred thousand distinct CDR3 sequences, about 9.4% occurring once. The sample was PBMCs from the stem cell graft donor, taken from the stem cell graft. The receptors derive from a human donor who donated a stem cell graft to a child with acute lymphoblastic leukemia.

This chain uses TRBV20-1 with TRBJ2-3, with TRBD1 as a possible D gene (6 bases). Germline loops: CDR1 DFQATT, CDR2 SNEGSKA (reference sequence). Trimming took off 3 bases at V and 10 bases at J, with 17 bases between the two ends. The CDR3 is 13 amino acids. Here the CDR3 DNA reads TGCAGTGCTAGGGAGCAGGGGAGATATGCGCAGTATTTT. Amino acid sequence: CSAREQGRYAQYF.

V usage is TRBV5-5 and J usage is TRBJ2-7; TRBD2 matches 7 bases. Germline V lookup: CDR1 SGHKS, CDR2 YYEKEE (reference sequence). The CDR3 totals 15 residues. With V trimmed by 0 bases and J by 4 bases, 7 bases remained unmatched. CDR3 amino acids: CASSLVAGEGYEQYF. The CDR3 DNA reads TGTGCCAGCAGCTTGGTGGCGGGAGAGGGGTACGAGCAGTACTTC.

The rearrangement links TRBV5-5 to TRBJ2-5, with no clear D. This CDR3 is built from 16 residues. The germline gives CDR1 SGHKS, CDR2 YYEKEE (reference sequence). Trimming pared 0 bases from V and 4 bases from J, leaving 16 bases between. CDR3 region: CASSLGVSPPAETQYF. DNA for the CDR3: TGTGCCAGCAGCTTGGGTGTGTCACCCCCCGCAGAGACCCAGTACTTC.

The CDR3 DNA is TGCGCCAGCAGTCCACAAGGCGTGAGGCCCTCCTACGAGCAGTACTTC. This gives the protein CASSPQGVRPSYEQYF. This chain links TRBV5-1 with TRBJ2-7; D ambiguous. CDR1 SGHRS and CDR2 YFSETQ come from the germline V gene. The V end lost 5 bases, the J end lost 0 bases, and 18 bases lay between the germline ends. The CDR3 runs to 16 residues.

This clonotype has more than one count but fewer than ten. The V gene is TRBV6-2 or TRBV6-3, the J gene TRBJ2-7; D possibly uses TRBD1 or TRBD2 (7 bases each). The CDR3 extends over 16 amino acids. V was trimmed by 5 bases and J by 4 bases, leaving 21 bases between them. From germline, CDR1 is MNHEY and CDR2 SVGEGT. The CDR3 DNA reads TGTGCCAGCAGTCTACCGACAGGGACTACCAGTTACGAGCAGTACTTC. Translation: CASSLPTGTTSYEQYF.

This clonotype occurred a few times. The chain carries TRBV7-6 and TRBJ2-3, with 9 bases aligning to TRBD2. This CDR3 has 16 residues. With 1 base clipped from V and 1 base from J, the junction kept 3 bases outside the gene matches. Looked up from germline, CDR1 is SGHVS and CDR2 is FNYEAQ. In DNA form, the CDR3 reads TGTGCCAGCAGCTTAGAATTAGCGGGAGGCACAGATACGCAGTATTTT. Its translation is CASSLELAGGTDTQYF. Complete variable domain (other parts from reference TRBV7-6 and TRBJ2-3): GAGVSQSPRYKVTKRGQDVALRCDPISGHVSLYWYRQALGQGPEFLTYFNYEAQQDKSGLPNDRFSAERPEGSISTLTIQRTEQRDSAMYRCASSLELAGGTDTQYFGPGTRLTVL.

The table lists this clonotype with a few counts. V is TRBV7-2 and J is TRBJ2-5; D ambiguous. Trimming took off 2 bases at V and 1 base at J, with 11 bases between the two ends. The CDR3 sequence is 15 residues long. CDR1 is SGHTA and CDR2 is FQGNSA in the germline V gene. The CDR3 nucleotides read TGTGCCAGCAGCTTAATGGAGTTACTCCAAGAGACCCAGTACTTC. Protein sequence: CASSLMELLQETQYF.

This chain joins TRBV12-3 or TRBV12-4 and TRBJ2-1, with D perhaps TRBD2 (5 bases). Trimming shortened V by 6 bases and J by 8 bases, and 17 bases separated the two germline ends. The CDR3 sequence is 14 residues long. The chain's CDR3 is CASSPFGGRDEQFF. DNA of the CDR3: TGTGCCAGCAGCCCTTTCGGAGGCCGGGATGAGCAGTTCTTC.

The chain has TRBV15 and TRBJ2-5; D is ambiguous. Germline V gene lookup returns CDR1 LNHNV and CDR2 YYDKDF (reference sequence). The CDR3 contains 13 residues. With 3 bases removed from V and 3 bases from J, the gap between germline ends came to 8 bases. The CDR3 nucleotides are TGTGCCACCAGCAGCAGCGTCGAAGAGACCCAGTACTTC. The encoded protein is CATSSSVEETQYF. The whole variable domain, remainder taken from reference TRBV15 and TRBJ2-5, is DAMVIQNPRYQVTQFGKPVTLSCSQTLNHNVMYWYQQKSSQAPKLLFHYYDKDFNNEADTPDNFQSRRPNTSFCFLDIRSPGLGDTAMYLCATSSSVEETQYFGPGTRLLVL.

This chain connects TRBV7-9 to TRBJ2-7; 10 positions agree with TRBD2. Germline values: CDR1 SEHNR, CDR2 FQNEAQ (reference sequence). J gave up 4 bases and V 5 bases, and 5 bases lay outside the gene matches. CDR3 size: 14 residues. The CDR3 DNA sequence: TGTGCCAGCAGCAAATCTAGCGGGAGTTACGAGCAGTACTTC. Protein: CASSKSSGSYEQYF. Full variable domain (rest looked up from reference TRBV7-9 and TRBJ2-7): DTGVSQNPRHKITKRGQNVTFRCDPISEHNRLYWYRQTLGQGPEFLTYFQNEAQLEKSRLLSDRFSAERPKGSFSTLEIQRTEQGDSAMYLCASSKSSGSYEQYFGPGTRLTVT.

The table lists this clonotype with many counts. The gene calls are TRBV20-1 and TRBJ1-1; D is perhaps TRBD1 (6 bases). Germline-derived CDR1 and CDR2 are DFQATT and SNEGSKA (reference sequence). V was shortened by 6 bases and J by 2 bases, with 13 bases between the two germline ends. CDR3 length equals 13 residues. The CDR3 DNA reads TGCAGTGCCCCCCCGGACAGCAACACTGAAGCTTTCTTT. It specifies CSAPPDSNTEAFF.

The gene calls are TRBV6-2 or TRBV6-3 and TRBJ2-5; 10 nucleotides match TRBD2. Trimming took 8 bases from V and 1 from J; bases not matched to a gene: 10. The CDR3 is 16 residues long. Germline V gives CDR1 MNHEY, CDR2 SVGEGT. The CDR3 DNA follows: TGTGCCAGCGGTATCGGACTAGCGGAGGGCCAAGAGACCCAGTACTTC. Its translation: CASGIGLAEGQETQYF.

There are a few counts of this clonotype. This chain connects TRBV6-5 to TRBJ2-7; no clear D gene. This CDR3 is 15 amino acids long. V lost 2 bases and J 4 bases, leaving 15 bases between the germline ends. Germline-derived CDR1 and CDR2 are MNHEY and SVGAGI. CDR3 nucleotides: TGTGCCAGCAGTTACCTGGCTAGTCTGGGGTACGAGCAGTACTTC. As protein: CASSYLASLGYEQYF.

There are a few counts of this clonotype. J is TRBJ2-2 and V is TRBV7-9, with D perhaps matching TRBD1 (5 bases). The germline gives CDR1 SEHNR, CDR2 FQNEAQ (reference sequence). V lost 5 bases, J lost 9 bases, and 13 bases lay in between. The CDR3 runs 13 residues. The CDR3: CASSPNLGRELFF. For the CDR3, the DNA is TGTGCCAGCAGCCCCAACCTGGGGCGGGAGCTGTTTTTT.

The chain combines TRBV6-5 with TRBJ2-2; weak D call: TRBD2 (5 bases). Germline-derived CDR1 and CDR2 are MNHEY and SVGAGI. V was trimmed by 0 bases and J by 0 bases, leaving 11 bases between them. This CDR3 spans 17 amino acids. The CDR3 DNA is TGTGCCAGCAGTTACTCGAGAGGGAACACGAACACCGGGGAGCTGTTTTTT. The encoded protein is CASSYSRGNTNTGELFF.

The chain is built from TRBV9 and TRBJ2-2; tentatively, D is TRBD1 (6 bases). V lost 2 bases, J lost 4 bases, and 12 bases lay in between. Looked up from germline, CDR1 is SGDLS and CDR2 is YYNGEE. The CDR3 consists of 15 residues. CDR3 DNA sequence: TGTGCCAGCAGCGTGACAGGCCTGGTCACCGGGGAGCTGTTTTTT. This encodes CASSVTGLVTGELFF.

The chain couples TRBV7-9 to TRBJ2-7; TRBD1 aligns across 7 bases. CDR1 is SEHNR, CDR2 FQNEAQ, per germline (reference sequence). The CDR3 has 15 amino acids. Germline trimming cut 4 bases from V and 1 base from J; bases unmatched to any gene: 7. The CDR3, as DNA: TGTGCCAGCAGCTCCCCGGACAGGCTATCCTACGAGCAGTACTTC. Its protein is CASSSPDRLSYEQYF.

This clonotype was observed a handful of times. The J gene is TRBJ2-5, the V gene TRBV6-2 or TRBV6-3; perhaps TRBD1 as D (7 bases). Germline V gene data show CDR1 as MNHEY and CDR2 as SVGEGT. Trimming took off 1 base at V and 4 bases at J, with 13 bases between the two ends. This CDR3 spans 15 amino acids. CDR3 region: CASSYLAGGSETQYF. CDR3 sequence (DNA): TGTGCCAGCAGTTACTTAGCAGGGGGGTCAGAGACCCAGTACTTC.

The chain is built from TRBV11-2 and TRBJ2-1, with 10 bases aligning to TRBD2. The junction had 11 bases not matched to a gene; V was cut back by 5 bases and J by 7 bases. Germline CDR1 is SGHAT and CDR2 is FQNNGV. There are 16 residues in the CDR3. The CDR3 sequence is CASSPMALAGVNEQFF. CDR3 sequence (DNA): TGTGCCAGCAGCCCTATGGCTCTAGCGGGAGTGAATGAGCAGTTCTTC.